These 18 T cell receptor beta chains were sequenced from one sample in a study of OX40 agonist ivuxolimab in advanced cancers. Clones were sequenced by immunoSEQ multiplex PCR, and TCRdb holds only the in-frame ones, with some missing. The sample lists about 67,000 clones, 85% seen once, with 2% to 2.5% in the top ten. The material sequenced was CD4+ or CD8+ T cells sorted from blood, taken in a trial of the OX40 agonist ivuxolimab. The receptors derive from an adult with an advanced solid tumor such as melanoma, head and neck, liver or kidney cancer.

This clone was recorded a few times. The chain recombines TRBV11-2 with TRBJ2-7; D call uncertain. The germline gives CDR1 SGHAT, CDR2 FQNNGV. The V and J ends lost 4 bases and 3 bases respectively, with 4 bases between them. The CDR3 length is 11 residues. The CDR3 loop reads CASSSFYEQYF. The CDR3 DNA reads as TGTGCCAGCAGCTCATTCTACGAGCAGTACTTC.

The count of this clone is one. The chain joins TRBV19 to TRBJ1-1, with unresolved D. Germline CDR1 LNHDA, CDR2 SQIVND (reference sequence). This CDR3 contains 14 residues. The V end was cut by 2 bases, the J end by 0 bases, with 7 bases between. The DNA for the CDR3 is TGTGCCAGTAGTATAACGGTACTGAACACTGAAGCTTTCTTT. This codes for CASSITVLNTEAFF.

This clone was counted a few times. The rearrangement joins TRBV19 to TRBJ1-1; D may be TRBD1 (5 bases). CDR3 size: 14 residues. V lost 5 bases, J lost 3 bases, and 13 bases lay in between. CDR1 is LNHDA and CDR2 is SQIVND in the germline V gene (reference sequence). The CDR3 region is CASSSDTWDTEAFF. DNA of the CDR3: TGTGCCAGTAGTTCGGACACTTGGGACACTGAAGCTTTCTTT.

This clone was found a few times. The chain couples TRBV20-1 to TRBJ1-1; unclear D gene. V shed 5 bases and J shed 5 bases, with 6 bases lying between them. CDR1 DFQATT and CDR2 SNEGSKA come from the germline V gene (reference sequence). The CDR3 loop spans 10 amino acids. CDR3 loop: CSAFSTEAFF. The DNA of the CDR3 is TGCAGTGCTTTCTCGACTGAAGCTTTCTTT.

V usage is TRBV28 and J usage is TRBJ2-4; TRBD2 is a possible D gene (6 bases). Germline CDR1 MDHEN, CDR2 SYDVKM. Between the trimmed V and J ends, which lost 6 bases and 9 bases, there was a span of 12 bases. This CDR3 comprises 12 residues. The CDR3 region is CASSRGGRIQYF. The CDR3 DNA is TGTGCCAGCAGCCGGGGAGGACGCATTCAGTACTTC.

Worth noting for this clone: The junction and the germline gene differ at one end; a read error may be behind it. The chain joins TRBV11-2 to TRBJ2-5; 7 bases map to TRBD1. This CDR3 region has 18 residues. Germline CDR1 reads SGHAT; CDR2 reads FQNNGV. The CDR3 DNA reads as TGTGCCAGCAGCATAGAATTTAGTACAGGGGTCTTCCAAGAGACCCAGTACTTC. This sequence encodes CASSIEFSTGVFQETQYF.

This clone appeared a few times. V and J are TRBV19 and TRBJ1-2, with D tentatively TRBD1 (6 bases). The CDR3 consists of 11 residues. Trimming removed 8 bases at V and 4 bases at J, with 8 bases between. Germline-derived CDR1 and CDR2 are LNHDA and SQIVND (reference sequence). The DNA for the CDR3 is TGTGCCAGTGGGGGCAGCTATGGCTACACCTTC. Translating it yields CASGGSYGYTF.

The V call is TRBV5-1, the J call TRBJ1-1, with TRBD1 identical over 10 bases. Germline CDR1 and CDR2: SGHRS and YFSETQ. V lost 0 bases and J lost 9; bases outside the gene matches: 5. This CDR3 is 14 amino acids long. The CDR3 DNA is TGCGCCAGCAGCTTGGGGACAGGGGGAGGGAAAGCTTTCTTT. This gives the protein CASSLGTGGGKAFF.

V and J are TRBV27 and TRBJ2-7; D might be TRBD2 (6 bases). Germline CDR1 reads MNHEY; CDR2 reads SMNVEV (reference sequence). The CDR3 has 18 residues. Trimming cost V 5 bases and J 0 bases, with 23 bases left between them. The CDR3 here is CASSSQYSLAYLSYEQYF. CDR3 sequence (DNA): TGTGCCAGCAGTAGCCAATATTCCCTAGCGTACCTCTCCTACGAGCAGTACTTC.

This clone was picked up one time. This chain uses TRBV6-1 with TRBJ2-7; D ambiguous. The CDR3 has 16 amino acids. V lost 1 base, J lost 2 bases, and 15 bases lay in between. Germline V gene lookup returns CDR1 MNHNS and CDR2 SASEGT. The CDR3 DNA follows: TGTGCCAGCAGTGAAGACTCCGCAGCTCAGACCTACGAGCAGTACTTC. Encoded protein: CASSEDSAAQTYEQYF.

For this clone: Sequence at one end of the junction differs from germline and may be a read error. The sample contains more than one DNA sequence encoding this CDR3. The V and J genes are TRBV5-1 and TRBJ1-6; TRBD1 aligns across 8 bases. Germline CDR1 reads SGHRS; CDR2 reads YFSETQ. This CDR3 is built from 15 residues. The CDR3 bases are TGTGCCAGCAGCCCGGGACAGGTCTATAATTCACCCCTCCACTTT. Protein product: CASSPGQVYNSPLHF.

The V gene is TRBV28, the J gene TRBJ2-5; D may correspond to TRBD1 or TRBD2 (5 bases each). Trimming took off 8 bases at V and 11 bases at J, with 18 bases between the two ends. The germline CDR1 and CDR2 sequences are MDHEN and SYDVKM. This CDR3 contains 12 residues. DNA of the CDR3: TGTGCCAGCGGGACCGTGGGAGTAGAGCAGTACTTC. It is translated as CASGTVGVEQYF.

The chain has TRBV6-6 and TRBJ2-2, with D maybe TRBD1 (5 bases). Germline lookup yields CDR1 MNHNY and CDR2 SVGAGI (reference sequence). Between the trimmed V and J ends, which lost 6 bases and 1 base, there was a span of 6 bases. The CDR3 totals 13 residues. The DNA for the CDR3 is TGTGCCAGCAGGCAGGGGAACACCGGGGAGCTGTTTTTT. Its translation: CASRQGNTGELFF.

J is TRBJ2-7 and V is TRBV18; unclear D gene. V was clipped by 3 bases and J by 11 bases, with 20 bases between them. The CDR3 contains 14 residues. CDR1 and CDR2 (germline): KGHSH, LQKENI. CDR3 sequence (DNA): TGTGCCAGCTCACCGGCTCCCAGTGTTGAGGAGAAGTACTTC. Translation: CASSPAPSVEEKYF.

The rearrangement uses TRBV6-5 and TRBJ1-2; D ambiguous. The CDR3 runs to 14 residues. V lost 5 bases, J lost 8 bases, and 18 bases lay in between. Germline assignment: CDR1 MNHEY and CDR2 SVGAGI. The CDR3 DNA reads TGTGCCAGCAGTGTCGGGCGGAGCCGTGTGGGCTACACCTTC. As protein: CASSVGRSRVGYTF.

The chain combines TRBV6-7 with TRBJ1-5, with 7 nucleotides matching TRBD1. TRBV6-7 has ORF status, its function being uncertain. The CDR3 has 20 amino acids. Trimming removed 11 bases from V and 0 bases from J; junction bases left unmatched: 25. The CDR3 sequence: CACTARFGGGGGDSNQPQHF. The CDR3 nucleotides are TGTGCCTGCACAGCACGATTCGGAGGGGGCGGAGGCGATAGCAATCAGCCCCAGCATTTT.

This chain connects TRBV4-3 to TRBJ2-3; a possible D gene is TRBD2 (7 bases). CDR1 and CDR2 (germline): LGHNA, YSLEER. V gave up 2 bases and J gave up 0 bases, with 12 bases separating them. This CDR3 has 16 amino acids. In DNA, the CDR3 is TGCGCCAGCAGCCAAAGGGGGGGTTTCAGCACAGATACGCAGTATTTT. Its translation: CASSQRGGFSTDTQYF.

The CDR3 sequence is CASSSAADTGELFF. The CDR3 DNA sequence: TGTGCCAGCAGCTCTGCGGCGGACACCGGGGAGCTGTTTTTT. The chain uses TRBV5-4 and TRBJ2-2, with D hard to call. CDR3 length equals 14 residues. Trimming removed 3 bases at V and 3 bases at J, with 9 bases between. Germline CDR1 is SGHNT and CDR2 is YYREEE (reference sequence).